A single sample gave rise to the 23 T cell receptor beta chains below, sequenced in a study of CD8 T cells in ankylosing spondylitis. TCRdb redid the calling of the 5' RACE reads with MiXCR, one entry per CDR3 protein. The sample holds 180,000 or so distinct CDR3 sequences, roughly 12% seen once. Sequenced input: blood, either unsorted or a sorted T cell fraction (not recorded which). These receptors all come from a male donor with ankylosing spondylitis or in good health (not recorded which).

This clonotype was observed a few times. The chain carries TRBV14 and TRBJ2-7, with a tentative D call TRBD2 (6 bases). The CDR3 is made up of 15 amino acids. Trimming removed 0 bases at V and 2 bases at J, with 11 bases between. Germline-derived CDR1 and CDR2 are SGHDN and FVKESK. CDR3 sequence reads: CASSQDWRGPYEQYF. For the CDR3, the DNA is TGTGCCAGCAGCCAAGATTGGCGGGGTCCCTACGAGCAGTACTTC.

As regards this clonotype: A read error may account for a junction end that differs from germline. The J gene is TRBJ2-3, the V gene TRBV7-7; TRBD2 matches at 8 bases. Per germline, CDR1 SSHAT and CDR2 FNYEAQ (reference sequence). The CDR3 covers 15 residues. The CDR3 reads CASSRTSGITDMQYF. Written as DNA, the CDR3 is TGTGCCAGCAGCCGCACTAGCGGAATCACAGATATGCAGTATTTT.

This clonotype has at least ten counts. The V gene is TRBV9, the J gene TRBJ1-1, with D perhaps TRBD1 (5 bases). From germline, CDR1 is SGDLS and CDR2 YYNGEE. V gave up 0 bases and J gave up 3 bases, with 18 bases separating them. This CDR3 spans 17 amino acids. CDR3: CASSVGGADSRDTEAFF. The CDR3 coding sequence is TGTGCCAGCAGCGTAGGAGGGGCGGATTCAAGGGACACTGAAGCTTTCTTT.

With regard to this clonotype: Given a much more abundant clone one base away, this may be a read error. The chain carries TRBV20-1 and TRBJ1-6; 8 bases are a match to TRBD1. Germline-derived CDR1 and CDR2 are DFQATT and SNEGSKA (reference sequence). The CDR3 is 15 residues long. The CDR3 region has the DNA TGCACTGCTCCCCTTGGACAGGGCGTTGATTCACCCCTCCACTTT. Its translation: CTAPLGQGVDSPLHF.

This clonotype was recorded only once. The rearrangement joins TRBV19 to TRBJ2-1; 14 bases align to TRBD2. The CDR3 runs to 16 residues. Trimming cost V 7 bases and J 7 bases; bases outside gene matches: 9. CDR1 and CDR2 (germline): LNHDA, SQIVND (reference sequence). DNA of the CDR3: TGTGCCAGTATGGGACTAGCGGGAGTCGGGGGGAATGAGCAGTTCTTC. Translation: CASMGLAGVGGNEQFF. The variable domain in full, completed from reference TRBV19 and TRBJ2-1, reads DGGITQSPKYLFRKEGQNVTLSCEQNLNHDAMYWYRQDPGQGLRLIYYSQIVNDFQKGDIAEGYSVSREKKESFPLTVTSAQKNPTAFYLCASMGLAGVGGNEQFFGPGTRLTVL.

This clonotype was seen a few times. This chain links TRBV6-5 with TRBJ1-1; maybe TRBD1 (5 bases). This CDR3 contains 15 residues. The ends were cut back, 5 bases at V and 5 bases at J, with 18 bases in the middle. CDR1 is MNHEY and CDR2 is SVGAGI in the germline V gene. This CDR3 reads CASSNFGQSRTEAFF. The CDR3 nucleotides are TGTGCCAGCAGTAACTTCGGACAATCTCGGACTGAAGCTTTCTTT.

This clonotype was detected ten times or more. V gene TRBV12-3 or TRBV12-4 combines with J gene TRBJ2-3; D is possibly TRBD2 (5 bases). The V end was cut by 8 bases, the J end by 3 bases, with 12 bases between. This CDR3 has 13 amino acids. The CDR3 bases are TGTGCCAGCGTTTCTAGCATTACAGATACGCAGTATTTT. Translation gives CASVSSITDTQYF.

This clonotype was counted at least ten times. The CDR3 sequence: CASSLYTGATQYF. CDR3 nucleotide sequence: TGTGCCAGCAGCCTTTACACGGGGGCTACGCAGTATTTT. This sequence joins TRBV3-1 and TRBJ2-3; D might be TRBD1 or TRBD2, each matching 6 bases. Deletions cut 4 bases from V and 8 bases from J, with 13 bases between. This CDR3 region has 13 residues. From germline, CDR1 is LGHDT and CDR2 YNNKEL (reference sequence).

This clonotype showed up many times. V is TRBV12-3 or TRBV12-4 and J is TRBJ2-1; D is unclear. Trimming removed 4 bases at V and 6 bases at J, with 19 bases between. The CDR3 is 16 residues long. DNA of the CDR3: TGTGCCAGCAGTTCCTCGGTCACGACCCATACCAATGAGCAGTTCTTC. Translated: CASSSSVTTHTNEQFF.

This clonotype was counted at least ten times. The chain has TRBV5-1 and TRBJ2-1, with a tentative D call TRBD1 (6 bases). The germline V gene encodes CDR1 SGHRS and CDR2 YFSETQ. This CDR3 has 17 residues. Trimming shortened V by 0 bases and J by 2 bases, and 15 bases separated the two germline ends. This CDR3 is CASSLEDSDRTYNEQFF. The CDR3 region has the DNA TGCGCCAGCAGCTTGGAGGACAGCGACAGGACCTACAATGAGCAGTTCTTC.

This clonotype was counted ten times or more. V usage is TRBV12-3 or TRBV12-4 and J usage is TRBJ1-3, with D hard to call. The V end was cut by 7 bases, the J end by 2 bases, with 6 bases between. The CDR3 runs 12 residues. The CDR3 loop is CASTSTGNTIYF. The CDR3 region has the DNA TGTGCCAGCACCTCGACTGGAAACACCATATATTTT.

At least ten counts were recorded for this clonotype. The genes are TRBV3-1 and TRBJ2-2, with D possibly TRBD2 on 5 matching bases. The V gene's germline CDR1 is LGHDT and CDR2 YNNKEL (reference sequence). The CDR3 is 15 residues long. Trimming removed 3 bases at V and 6 bases at J, with 14 bases between. The CDR3: CASSHIGGPAGELFF. The CDR3 DNA reads TGTGCCAGCAGCCACATTGGAGGACCGGCCGGGGAGCTGTTTTTT.

This clonotype was seen many times. This chain joins TRBV5-1 and TRBJ2-3; D gene unclear. Trimming left V 4 bases short and J 0 bases short, with 3 bases between. Germline CDR1 SGHRS, CDR2 YFSETQ. This CDR3 comprises 12 residues. CDR3 sequence: CASSVSTDTQYF. The CDR3 DNA reads TGCGCCAGCAGCGTTAGCACAGATACGCAGTATTTT.

This clonotype appeared many times. This chain uses TRBV29-1 with TRBJ2-1, with 13 bases aligning to TRBD2. Germline-derived CDR1 and CDR2 are SQVTM and ANQGSEA. This CDR3 spans 16 amino acids. Germline trimming cut 4 bases from V and 0 bases from J; bases unmatched to any gene: 3. The CDR3 DNA is TGCAGCGTTGTCGGGACTAGCGGGGCCTCCTACAATGAGCAGTTCTTC. Protein: CSVVGTSGASYNEQFF.

By share, this clonotype ranks as medium-sized. The chain carries TRBV9 and TRBJ2-3, with D unclear. The CDR3 extends over 16 amino acids. The V end lost 3 bases, the J end lost 6 bases, and 20 bases lay between the germline ends. Germline assignment: CDR1 SGDLS and CDR2 YYNGEE. CDR3 loop: CASSATGRRFEDTQYF. Written as DNA, the CDR3 is TGTGCCAGCAGCGCTACTGGGCGTAGGTTCGAGGATACGCAGTATTTT.

V usage is TRBV7-2 and J usage is TRBJ2-7; the D gene is possibly TRBD1 (5 bases). The CDR3 extends over 16 amino acids. Germline lookup yields CDR1 SGHTA and CDR2 FQGNSA. Trimming shortened V by 2 bases and J by 7 bases, and 21 bases separated the two germline ends. In DNA, the CDR3 is TGTGCCAGCAGCTTACAGGGAAAAAGCCTACTACGGGAGCAGTACTTC. Translated, it gives CASSLQGKSLLREQYF. The variable domain in full, completed from reference TRBV7-2 and TRBJ2-7, reads GAGVSQSPSNKVTEKGKDVELRCDPISGHTALYWYRQSLGQGLEFLIYFQGNSAPDKSGLPSDRFSAERTGGSVSTLTIQRTQQEDSAVYLCASSLQGKSLLREQYFGPGTRLTVT.

In this sample, this clonotype turned up a few times. The chain couples TRBV10-3 to TRBJ1-4; D not certain. The V and J ends lost 10 bases and 11 bases respectively, with 14 bases between them. CDR3 length: 11 amino acids. Germline CDR1 ENHRY, CDR2 SYGVKD. The CDR3 region is CATSAKSKLFF. CDR3 DNA: TGTGCCACGTCCGCAAAGAGCAAACTGTTTTTT.

This clonotype was found many times. This sequence joins TRBV9 and TRBJ2-1; D is unclear. The germline V gene encodes CDR1 SGDLS and CDR2 YYNGEE. The CDR3 loop spans 16 amino acids. V was pared by 5 bases and J by 0 bases, with 15 bases between. The CDR3 sequence: CASSSGASNSYNEQFF. The CDR3 nucleotides read TGTGCCAGCAGTTCGGGTGCGTCCAACTCCTACAATGAGCAGTTCTTC.

A remark on this clonotype: A much more abundant neighbour one base away suggests this may be a read error. The V call is TRBV20-1, the J call TRBJ1-4, with no clear D. The germline gives CDR1 DFQATT, CDR2 SNEGSKA (reference sequence). This CDR3 is 14 amino acids long. Trimming removed 6 bases at V and 0 bases at J, with 11 bases between. CDR3 region: CSAPWPTTNEKLFF. The DNA for the CDR3 is TGCAGTGCCCCTTGGCCCACAACTAATGAAAAACTGTTTTTT.

This clonotype has at least ten counts. The V and J genes are TRBV6-6 and TRBJ1-1; tentative D call: TRBD1 (6 bases). Germline V CDR1 and CDR2: MNHNY, SVGAGI (reference sequence). The CDR3 is 12 residues long. V dropped 2 bases and J dropped 10 bases, with 11 bases sitting between them. The CDR3 sequence: CASSYKGVGAFF. The CDR3 DNA reads TGTGCCAGCAGTTACAAGGGGGTTGGAGCTTTCTTT.

The V call is TRBV6-1, the J call TRBJ2-7; maybe TRBD1 (6 bases). From germline, CDR1 is MNHNS and CDR2 SASEGT. With 6 bases removed from V and 8 bases from J, the gap between germline ends came to 20 bases. The CDR3 has 14 amino acids. CDR3 DNA sequence: TGTGCCAGCAGCCCCGGGACAAGCCCTATGAAGCAGTACTTC. Protein product: CASSPGTSPMKQYF.

This clonotype was observed a few times. The V and J genes are TRBV15 and TRBJ2-5; TRBD1 aligns across 7 bases. The V and J ends lost 6 bases and 1 base, in that order; junction bases with no gene match: 2. The CDR3 sequence is 13 residues long. Per germline, CDR1 LNHNV and CDR2 YYDKDF (reference sequence). The CDR3 nucleotides are TGTGCCACCAGTACAGGGGCCCAAGAGACCCAGTACTTC. It codes for CATSTGAQETQYF.

The sample holds many counts of this clonotype. This sequence joins TRBV6-2 or TRBV6-3 and TRBJ2-1; no firm D call. In germline, CDR1 is MNHEY, CDR2 SVGEGT. CDR3 length equals 14 residues. The germline V and J ends were trimmed by 5 bases and 4 bases, with 12 bases remaining between them. The CDR3 DNA sequence: TGTGCCAGCAGTACCATTTCCGGATACAATGAGCAGTTCTTC. Its protein product is CASSTISGYNEQFF.